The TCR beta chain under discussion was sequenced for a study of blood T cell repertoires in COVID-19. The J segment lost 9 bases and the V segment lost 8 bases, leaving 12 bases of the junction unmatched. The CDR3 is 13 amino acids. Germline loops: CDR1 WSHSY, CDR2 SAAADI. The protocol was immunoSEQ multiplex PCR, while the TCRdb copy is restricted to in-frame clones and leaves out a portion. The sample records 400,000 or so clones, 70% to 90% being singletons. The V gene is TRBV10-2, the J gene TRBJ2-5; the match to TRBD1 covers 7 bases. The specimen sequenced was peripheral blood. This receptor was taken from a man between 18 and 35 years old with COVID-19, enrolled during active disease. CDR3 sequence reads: CASGAVGQGAQYF. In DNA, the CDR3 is TGCGCCAGCGGGGCCGTCGGGCAGGGGGCCCAGTACTTC.